This TCR beta chain is from a study of T-cell reconstitution after alpha-beta-depleted transplantation in children. In the case of this clonotype: The target antigen is unknown.

The CDR3 consists of 14 residues. Trimming left V 2 bases short and J 2 bases short, with 7 bases between. Germline V gene lookup returns CDR1 SEHNR and CDR2 FQNEAQ (reference sequence). General observations from the study: Expanded clones from the graft, numbering several hundred, reportedly supplied alpha-beta T cells about two months after transplant. Some patients owed their high day-60 TCRbeta diversity to surviving recipient T cells and thymic progenitors. Newly made T cells mostly supplied T-cell counts and diversity one year after transplant.

Library preparation (for TCRbeta) was performed with unique molecular identifiers. TCRdb redid the calling of the PCR reads with MiXCR, one entry per CDR3 protein. Among about 200,000 distinct CDR3 sequences listed, over 15% were seen once. The specimen comprised PBMCs, mostly from graft donor cells, sampled 360 days after TCRalphabeta/CD19-depleted stem cell transplant. This TCR came from a male patient under 10 years old who had a stem cell transplant for acute lymphoblastic leukemia, so the T cells may come from the graft donor. The chain has TRBV7-9 and TRBJ2-1; D is ambiguous. The CDR3 protein is CASSLTMTYNEQFF. CDR3 DNA: TGTGCCAGCAGCTTAACGATGACCTACAATGAGCAGTTCTTC.